One and the same sample provided the 18 T cell receptor beta chains below, sequenced in a study of cytomegalovirus exposure and HLA in healthy donors. The assay was immunoSEQ multiplex PCR, and TCRdb's table has in-frame clones only and misses some. The sample includes around 140,000 clones, 89% of them seen just once. Specimen: PBMCs. The receptor source for this set is a woman aged 18 to 35 in good health and CMV-seronegative.

V usage is TRBV19 and J usage is TRBJ2-3; TRBD1 aligns across 9 bases. This CDR3 region has 15 residues. CDR1 LNHDA and CDR2 SQIVND come from the germline V gene (reference sequence). The trim removed 3 bases at V and 6 bases at J, leaving 7 bases unmatched. The DNA of the CDR3 is TGTGCCAGTAGTATGGGGACAGGGCCTCTGGATACGCAGTATTTT. Encoded protein: CASSMGTGPLDTQYF.

The CDR3: CASSRDRDQPQHF. In nucleotides, the CDR3 is TGTGCCAGCAGCCGGGACAGAGATCAGCCCCAGCATTTT. The chain is built from TRBV5-4 and TRBJ1-5, with 7 bases lining up with TRBD1. The CDR3 is made up of 13 amino acids. The germline CDR1 and CDR2 sequences are SGHNT and YYREEE (reference sequence). Trimming took 4 bases from V and 5 from J; bases not matched to a gene: 3.

The chain combines TRBV2 with TRBJ1-5; D perhaps matches TRBD1 (6 bases). V gave up 6 bases and J gave up 3 bases, with 15 bases separating them. Germline loops: CDR1 SNHLY, CDR2 FYNNEI. The CDR3 is made up of 15 amino acids. CDR3 sequence reads: CASRLKQGNNQPQHF. The DNA for the CDR3 is TGTGCCAGCAGGCTTAAACAGGGAAACAATCAGCCCCAGCATTTT.

CDR3 protein: CASSQRQGVGEQYF. Written as DNA, the CDR3 is TGTGCCAGCAGCCAGAGACAGGGGGTAGGCGAGCAGTACTTC. V is TRBV6-5 and J is TRBJ2-7, with 9 bases fitting TRBD1. The CDR3 is 14 amino acids. The junction had 9 bases not matched to a gene; V was cut back by 6 bases and J by 6 bases. The V gene's germline CDR1 is MNHEY and CDR2 SVGAGI.

The J gene is TRBJ2-7, the V gene TRBV20-1; perhaps TRBD2 as D (6 bases). This CDR3 is built from 11 residues. Germline CDR1 DFQATT, CDR2 SNEGSKA (reference sequence). CDR3 loop: CTTGVSYEQYF. The CDR3 DNA reads TGCACCACGGGGGTATCCTACGAGCAGTACTTC.

The chain joins TRBV6-4 to TRBJ1-1, with D possibly being TRBD1 (5 bases). Trimming left V 6 bases short and J 1 base short, with 9 bases between. CDR3 size: 13 residues. Per the germline V gene, CDR1 is MRHNA and CDR2 is SNTAGT. The CDR3 spells CASSRGGNTEAFF. CDR3 nucleotide sequence: TGTGCCAGCAGCCGCGGGGGGAACACTGAAGCTTTCTTT.

The rearrangement joins TRBV5-1 to TRBJ2-5; 7 nucleotides agree with TRBD1. This CDR3 comprises 16 residues. With 4 bases clipped from V and 7 bases from J, the junction kept 16 bases outside the gene matches. The germline V gene has CDR1 SGHRS and CDR2 YFSETQ. As DNA, the CDR3 is TGCGCCAGCAGCGAACTAGGACAGGCGACTTCCAGGACCCAGTACTTC. Amino acid sequence: CASSELGQATSRTQYF.

This clone was seen just once. This chain links TRBV29-1 with TRBJ1-2, with TRBD1 identical over 7 bases. The trim removed 7 bases at V and 4 bases at J, leaving 6 bases unmatched. The germline gives CDR1 SQVTM, CDR2 ANQGSEA. This CDR3 is built from 12 residues. Here the CDR3 reads CSARTGRYGYTF. CDR3 coding DNA: TGCAGCGCTCGGACAGGACGCTATGGCTACACCTTC.

The DNA of the CDR3 is TGTGCCAGCAGACAGGACAGGACAAATGAAAAACTGTTTTTT. Encoded protein: CASRQDRTNEKLFF. The chain is built from TRBV6-5 and TRBJ1-4, with 7 bases aligning to TRBD1. This CDR3 region has 14 residues. Looked up from germline, CDR1 is MNHEY and CDR2 is SVGAGI. V shed 6 bases, J shed 5 bases, and the junction held 6 bases outside the gene matches.

The J gene is TRBJ1-3, the V gene TRBV5-8; D is uncertain. The CDR3 runs 11 residues. Trimming pared 3 bases from V and 7 bases from J, leaving 5 bases between. Germline V CDR1 and CDR2: SGHTS, YDEGEE. The CDR3 reads CASSYINTIYF. The DNA of the CDR3 is TGTGCCAGCAGCTATATTAACACCATATATTTT.

The chain carries TRBV15 and TRBJ2-5; 11 nucleotides agree with TRBD1. CDR3 length: 15 amino acids. In germline, CDR1 is LNHNV, CDR2 YYDKDF (reference sequence). Losses at the gene ends were 6 bases for V and 4 bases for J; bases not matched to a gene: 7. CDR3 sequence: CATREDRGPRETQYF. CDR3 nucleotides: TGTGCCACCAGGGAGGACAGGGGGCCTCGAGAGACCCAGTACTTC.

This rearrangement joins TRBV9 to TRBJ1-2, with D tentatively TRBD1 (5 bases). Trimming stripped 0 bases from V and 6 bases from J, with 9 bases between. This CDR3 spans 13 amino acids. CDR1 SGDLS and CDR2 YYNGEE come from the germline V gene. DNA for the CDR3: TGTGCCAGCAGCGTAGCTGCGGGGGATGGCTACACCTTC. Amino acid sequence: CASSVAAGDGYTF.

The V call is TRBV14, the J call TRBJ2-7, with 9 bases aligning to TRBD1. CDR3 size: 15 residues. The junction had 8 bases not matched to a gene; V was cut back by 4 bases and J by 4 bases. Germline assignment: CDR1 SGHDN and CDR2 FVKESK. CDR3 sequence (DNA): TGTGCCAGCAGCCGGGACAGGGTTTCGGGGTACGAGCAGTACTTC. Its protein product is CASSRDRVSGYEQYF.

This chain uses TRBV7-9 with TRBJ1-5; D not certain. The CDR3 loop spans 14 amino acids. The ends were cut back, 1 base at V and 4 bases at J, with 8 bases in the middle. Germline V gene data show CDR1 as SEHNR and CDR2 as FQNEAQ (reference sequence). CDR3 region: CASSLDQINQPQHF. The DNA for the CDR3 is TGTGCCAGCAGCTTAGATCAGATAAATCAGCCCCAGCATTTT.

Only a few counts were recorded for this clone. The rearrangement uses TRBV6-1 and TRBJ2-2, with D unclear. Germline CDR1 and CDR2: MNHNS and SASEGT. V was clipped by 2 bases and J by 6 bases, with 7 bases between them. The CDR3 has 13 residues. DNA of the CDR3: TGTGCCAGCAGTGAAATCCCCTCCGGGGAGCTGTTTTTT. Amino acid sequence: CASSEIPSGELFF.

For the CDR3, the DNA is TGTGCCAGCAGTCCGAAGACAGGGGTTATGAACACTGAAGCTTTCTTT. This sequence encodes CASSPKTGVMNTEAFF. J is TRBJ1-1 and V is TRBV27; 8 bases line up with TRBD1. The V gene's germline CDR1 is MNHEY and CDR2 SMNVEV (reference sequence). The CDR3 loop spans 16 amino acids. Trimming at V came to 5 bases and at J to 0 bases, leaving 8 bases not matched to a gene.

This clone is judged medium-sized. This rearrangement joins TRBV19 to TRBJ1-4; possible D gene TRBD1, 6 bases. This CDR3 has 15 residues. V was trimmed by 6 bases and J by 5 bases, leaving 16 bases between them. Per germline, CDR1 LNHDA and CDR2 SQIVND (reference sequence). The CDR3 nucleotides read TGTGCCAGTAGCATAACGGGACAAGAGAATGAAAAACTGTTTTTT. This encodes CASSITGQENEKLFF.

This rearrangement joins TRBV10-1 to TRBJ2-7; TRBD1 agrees at 7 bases. Germline assignment: CDR1 WNHNN and CDR2 SYGVQD (reference sequence). The ends lost 5 bases at V and 5 bases at J; junction bases unmatched: 6. The CDR3 consists of 13 residues. CDR3 protein: CASSPDRDHEQYF. In DNA form, the CDR3 reads TGCGCCAGCAGTCCAGACAGGGACCACGAGCAGTACTTC.